The 2 T cell receptor beta chains presented below share a single source sample, sequenced in a study of blood T cell repertoires in COVID-19. Sequencing was performed with immunoSEQ multiplex PCR; in TCRdb, only in-frame clones are kept and a portion is missing. The sample lists roughly 500,000 clones, approximately 83% occurring once. Input material: peripheral blood. The receptors here all came from a human donor in a cohort sampled during active COVID-19.

The genes are TRBV14 and TRBJ2-2; possible D gene TRBD2, 5 bases. V was clipped by 0 bases and J by 6 bases, with 5 bases between them. The CDR3 covers 13 residues. Germline loops: CDR1 SGHDN, CDR2 FVKESK. The CDR3 protein is CASSQERAGELFF. The CDR3 DNA sequence: TGTGCCAGCAGCCAAGAGAGGGCCGGGGAGCTGTTTTTT.

The chain recombines TRBV5-6 with TRBJ1-2; 7 bases fit TRBD1. Trimming removed 4 bases from V and 5 bases from J; junction bases left unmatched: 14. This CDR3 comprises 16 residues. Per the germline V gene, CDR1 is SGHDT and CDR2 is YYEEEE. For the CDR3, the DNA is TGTGCCAGCAGCCCCCTTGCAGGGGGGATTGATTATGGCTACACCTTC. Its translation is CASSPLAGGIDYGYTF.